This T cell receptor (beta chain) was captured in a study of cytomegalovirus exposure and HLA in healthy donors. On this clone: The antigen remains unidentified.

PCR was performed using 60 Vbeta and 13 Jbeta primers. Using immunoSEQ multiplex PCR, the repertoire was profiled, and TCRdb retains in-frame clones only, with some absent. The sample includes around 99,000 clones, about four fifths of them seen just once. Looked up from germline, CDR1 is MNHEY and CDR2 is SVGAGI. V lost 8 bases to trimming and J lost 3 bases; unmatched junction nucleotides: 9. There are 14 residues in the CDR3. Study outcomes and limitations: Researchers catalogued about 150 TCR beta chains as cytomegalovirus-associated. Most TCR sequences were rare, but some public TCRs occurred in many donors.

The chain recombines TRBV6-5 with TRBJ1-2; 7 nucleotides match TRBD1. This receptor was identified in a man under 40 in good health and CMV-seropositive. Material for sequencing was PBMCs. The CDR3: CASGKGQTYYGYTF. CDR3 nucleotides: TGTGCCAGCGGGAAGGGACAGACCTACTATGGCTACACCTTC.